This TCR beta chain stems from a study of T cell responses to AZD1222 COVID-19 vaccine (dated by TCRdb to 2020 to 2022). About the investigation overall: AZD1222 recipients given second doses at about 4 weeks or at about 12 weeks were pooled, since spike-specific TCR depth and breadth were not found to differ between the two schedules. TCR sequencing was performed for about 240 trial participants, of whom roughly 200 were given two doses of AZD1222 and around 25 were given two doses of MenACWY control vaccine. Trial participants were enrolled by age into 18-55, 56-69 and 70-plus year subgroups, with roughly 160, 29 and 62 TCR-sequenced participants respectively. Broader findings and caveats from the paper: No day 14 peak-response samples were available, so repertoires were characterized only after the peak T cell response. The 56-69-year group was small, and its depth increase did not reach significance, likely because of low power. After two AZD1222 doses, spike-specific TCR breadth and depth were significantly higher than at day 0 and than in MenACWY recipients. Only six AZD1222 recipients were SARS-CoV-2 seropositive at baseline, limiting conclusions about previously exposed vaccinees. CD4 TCRs associated with the vaccine covered the entire spike protein, and the dominant responses were in regions 160-218 and 743-854. Most participants were white British and females outnumbered males, and the authors suggested that clonal diversity may have been underestimated. Epitopes outside the regions mutated in the B.1.351 and B.1.1.7 variants were reportedly recognized by nearly half of the unique spike-specific TCRs.

The germline V gene encodes CDR1 LNHDA and CDR2 SQIVND (reference sequence). The CDR3 spans 16 residues, from the cysteine through the phenylalanine. Solely the CDR3 DNA is kept, with 48 bases framed from the first base. The V and J ends are trimmed by 1 base and 1 base, leaving 13 bases between them. What the time point label conveys for this sample: baseline before first vaccination. Vaccinee samples were obtained from the UK trials COV001 and COV002, which included a single-blind randomized controlled phase 2/3 trial of AZD1222 (ChAdOx1 nCoV-19) in healthy adults. Trial participant PBMC samples were collected at day 0 and day 28 after the second dose for TCRbeta chain sequencing. About this clone itself: Its antigen remains unidentified. Per-base qualities were not stored, and no clone one base away is much larger.

The CDR3 regions of human TCRbeta chains were analyzed by immunosequencing. Under the source paper's analysis protocol: TCRs in the repertoires were matched against a reference library of SARS-CoV-2-specific TCRs that had been generated with the MIRA antigen-specificity platform. Breadth meant the fraction of unique TCRs that were SARS-CoV-2-associated, whereas depth meant the fraction of total T cells that were SARS-CoV-2-associated. Using the MIRA data, each spike-specific TCR was mapped to the spike region that the TCR reacts to and placed in a CD4 or CD8 class. Log10-transformed breadth and depth values were compared by one-way ANOVA with Sidak's multiple comparisons tests. Drawn from immuneACCESS, this table holds only the in-frame rearrangements with V and J called that TCRdb kept. Clones are partly lost; checked studies trace under half to an unresolved V gene and leave the rest unexplained. V, J and clone size were drawn from that table, and D and trimming were deduced from the DNA. The sample has some 91,000 clones on record, around 90% of them singletons. The ten largest clones capture roughly an eighth of the sample.

This receptor was obtained from an adult in good health. The chain was built from TRBV19 and TRBJ1-1; the D gene is not confidently resolved. The source material was peripheral blood, sampled on day 0 of AZD1222 vaccination. CDR3 sequence: CASSIGKVGTNTEAFF. DNA sequence: TGTGCCAGTAGTATAGGAAAGGTCGGAACGAACACTGAAGCTTTCTTT. The CDR3 plus the reference TRBV19 and TRBJ1-1 genes for the other parts give the full variable domain: DGGITQSPKYLFRKEGQNVTLSCEQNLNHDAMYWYRQDPGQGLRLIYYSQIVNDFQKGDIAEGYSVSREKKESFPLTVTSAQKNPTAFYLCASSIGKVGTNTEAFFGQGTRLTVV.